A selection of T cell receptor beta chains follows, all from one sample in a study of cytomegalovirus exposure and HLA in healthy donors. TCRdb keeps only in-frame clones here, not all; method: immunoSEQ multiplex PCR. This sample yields about 160,000 clones, of which 65% to 85% are seen a single time; around 7.7% belongs to the top ten. Sequenced input: PBMCs. The receptor source for this set is a woman in her 30s in good health and CMV-seropositive. Each CDR3 is given with its conserved first and last residue. D genes are given only for firm matches. Size tells how often a clone was seen (once, few, many) or the class of an expanded clone, and some rows leave it out.

J: TRBJ2-1; D: .; size: .; V: TRBV5-1; CDR3: CASRDSDNEQFF; DNA: TGCGCCAGCCGGGACTCTGACAATGAGCAGTTCTTC
J: TRBJ2-2; D: .; size: .; V: TRBV27; CDR3: CASSLFPGRWRRGTGELFF; DNA: TGTGCCAGCAGTTTATTTCCGGGCCGGTGGAGGCGAGGGACCGGGGAGCTGTTTTTT
J: TRBJ1-1; D: TRBD1; size: few; V: TRBV6-1; CDR3: CASIPLRDSAEAFF; DNA: TGTGCCAGCATCCCCCTCCGGGACAGTGCTGAAGCTTTCTTT
J: TRBJ1-1; D: .; size: .; V: TRBV5-1; CDR3: CASSLEQGNTEAFF; DNA: TGCGCCAGCAGCTTGGAACAGGGGAACACTGAAGCTTTCTTT
J: TRBJ1-2; D: .; size: once; V: TRBV12-5; CDR3: CASGFEFWADYGYTF; DNA: TGTGCTAGTGGTTTTGAGTTTTGGGCAGACTATGGCTACACCTTC
J: TRBJ1-4; D: .; size: .; V: TRBV28; CDR3: CASSYITGTGEKLFF; DNA: TGTGCCAGCAGTTACATCACAGGGACGGGTGAAAAACTGTTTTTT
J: TRBJ1-3; D: .; size: once; V: TRBV6-5; CDR3: CASSTGGNTIYF; DNA: TGTGCCAGCAGTACGGGAGGAAACACCATATATTTT
J: TRBJ2-1; D: .; size: .; V: TRBV18; CDR3: CASSPPGTPYNEQFF; DNA: TGTGCCAGCTCACCACCTGGGACTCCCTACAATGAGCAGTTCTTC
J: TRBJ1-1; D: .; size: .; V: TRBV9; CDR3: CASSVDGRGWDTEAFF; DNA: TGTGCCAGCAGCGTAGATGGACGGGGGTGGGACACTGAAGCTTTCTTT
J: TRBJ1-1; D: .; size: few; V: TRBV18; CDR3: CASSPRSGDTEAFF; DNA: TGTGCCAGCTCGCCCAGGTCCGGGGACACTGAAGCTTTCTTT
J: TRBJ1-1; D: .; size: .; V: TRBV6-5; CDR3: CASSYSKGENEAFF; DNA: TGTGCCAGCAGTTACTCGAAGGGGGAGAATGAAGCTTTCTTT
J: TRBJ1-3; D: TRBD1; size: .; V: TRBV18; CDR3: CASSPTGTGGNTIYF; DNA: TGTGCCAGCTCACCTACCGGGACAGGGGGAAACACCATATATTTT
J: TRBJ1-6; D: TRBD1; size: .; V: TRBV4-2; CDR3: CASSQGQGVENSPLHF; DNA: TGTGCCAGCAGCCAGGGACAGGGGGTCGAGAATTCACCCCTCCACTTT
J: TRBJ1-4; D: .; size: .; V: TRBV5-1; CDR3: CASSLGTGIEKLFF; DNA: TGCGCCAGCAGCTTGGGTACAGGGATCGAGAAACTGTTTTTT
J: TRBJ2-7; D: .; size: .; V: TRBV5-1; CDR3: CASSLPGVYEQYF; DNA: TGCGCCAGCAGCTTGCCAGGCGTGTACGAGCAGTACTTC
J: TRBJ1-1; D: .; size: .; V: TRBV7-9; CDR3: CASSFQGNTEAFF; DNA: TGTGCCAGCAGTTTTCAGGGTAACACTGAAGCTTTCTTT
J: TRBJ2-1; D: TRBD2; size: .; V: TRBV9; CDR3: CASSVEGLGTSQEFF; DNA: TGTGCCAGCAGCGTAGAGGGACTAGGTACATCTCAGGAGTTCTTC
J: TRBJ1-4; D: .; size: .; V: TRBV28; CDR3: CASSFPVSGDEKLFF; DNA: TGTGCCAGCAGTTTCCCAGTTTCAGGCGATGAAAAACTGTTTTTT
J: TRBJ2-1; D: .; size: .; V: TRBV5-1; CDR3: CAITDGEGEQFF; DNA: TGCGCCATCACGGACGGGGAAGGTGAGCAGTTCTTC
J: TRBJ1-3; D: .; size: .; V: TRBV5-1; CDR3: CASSPIQATSGNTIYF; DNA: TGCGCCAGCAGCCCAATACAGGCAACCTCTGGAAACACCATATATTTT
J: TRBJ2-1; D: TRBD1; size: .; V: TRBV5-1; CDR3: CASSPRDRGPRPYNEQFF; DNA: TGCGCCAGCAGCCCGAGAGACAGGGGCCCCCGCCCCTACAATGAGCAGTTCTTC
J: TRBJ2-3; D: TRBD2; size: .; V: TRBV11-2; CDR3: CASSLSGGSTDTQYF; DNA: TGTGCCAGCAGCCTTAGCGGGGGGAGCACAGATACGCAGTATTTT
J: TRBJ2-1; D: .; size: .; V: TRBV10-3; CDR3: CAIRNRVYNEQFF; DNA: TGTGCCATCAGAAACAGGGTTTACAATGAGCAGTTCTTC
J: TRBJ2-7; D: .; size: .; V: TRBV7-9; CDR3: CASSSSTGINEQYF; DNA: TGTGCCAGCAGCTCCTCGACAGGAATCAACGAGCAGTACTTC
J: TRBJ1-4; D: TRBD1; size: few; V: TRBV7-2; CDR3: CASSFPRTGQGSEKLFF; DNA: TGTGCCAGCAGCTTTCCAAGAACCGGACAGGGTAGTGAAAAACTGTTTTTT
J: TRBJ2-2; D: TRBD2; size: .; V: TRBV11-2; CDR3: CASSKVRGGIGELFF; DNA: TGTGCCAGCAGCAAAGTGCGGGGGGGTATCGGGGAGCTGTTTTTT
J: TRBJ1-2; D: .; size: .; V: TRBV7-8; CDR3: CASSQTGYGYTF; DNA: TGTGCCAGCAGCCAGACAGGCTATGGCTACACCTTC
J: TRBJ1-1; D: TRBD1; size: .; V: TRBV18; CDR3: CASSPEQGAYTEAFF; DNA: TGTGCCAGCTCACCAGAACAGGGGGCTTACACTGAAGCTTTCTTT
J: TRBJ1-3; D: .; size: few; V: TRBV5-6; CDR3: CASSLFPGNTIYF; DNA: TGTGCCAGCAGCTTGTTTCCGGGAAACACCATATATTTT
J: TRBJ2-1; D: .; size: .; V: TRBV29-1; CDR3: CSVYGSSYNEQFF; DNA: TGCAGCGTATACGGTAGCTCCTACAATGAGCAGTTCTTC
J: TRBJ2-4; D: TRBD1; size: .; V: TRBV30; CDR3: CAWRKPTGGTKNIQYF; DNA: TGTGCCTGGAGGAAGCCGACAGGGGGAACCAAAAACATTCAGTACTTC
J: TRBJ1-4; D: .; size: .; V: TRBV15; CDR3: CATSSGGAINEKLFF; DNA: TGTGCCACCAGCTCTGGCGGAGCAATTAATGAAAAACTGTTTTTT
J: TRBJ2-7; D: TRBD2; size: once; V: TRBV9; CDR3: CASSPFGRVGYEQYF; DNA: TGTGCCAGCAGCCCCTTTGGGAGGGTGGGCTACGAGCAGTACTTC
J: TRBJ1-5; D: TRBD1; size: few; V: TRBV28; CDR3: CASSRGTGGDQPQHF; DNA: TGTGCCAGCAGTAGAGGGACAGGGGGCGATCAGCCCCAGCATTTT
J: TRBJ2-1; D: TRBD2; size: .; V: TRBV7-8; CDR3: CASSFGLAGGSRNEQFF; DNA: TGTGCCAGCAGCTTCGGACTAGCGGGGGGTTCCCGGAATGAGCAGTTCTTC
J: TRBJ1-6; D: .; size: .; V: TRBV5-4; CDR3: CASSLAGQSLMSSYNSPLHF; DNA: TGTGCCAGCAGCTTGGCCGGACAGAGCCTCATGAGCTCCTATAATTCACCCCTCCACTTT
J: TRBJ2-3; D: .; size: .; V: TRBV19; CDR3: CASTSTYRGTDTQYF; DNA: TGTGCCAGTACCTCTACCTATCGGGGCACAGATACGCAGTATTTT
J: TRBJ2-2; D: .; size: .; V: TRBV10-3; CDR3: CAISALGRGSVTGELFF; DNA: TGTGCCATCAGTGCCTTGGGTAGGGGGTCGGTCACCGGGGAGCTGTTTTTT
J: TRBJ1-1; D: .; size: .; V: TRBV7-8; CDR3: CASTGIRGRTEAFF; DNA: TGTGCCAGCACCGGGATACGTGGGAGGACTGAAGCTTTCTTT
J: TRBJ1-1; D: .; size: .; V: TRBV18; CDR3: CASSPTVNTEAFF; DNA: TGTGCCAGCTCACCGACAGTGAACACTGAAGCTTTCTTT
J: TRBJ2-2; D: TRBD1; size: .; V: TRBV5-1; CDR3: CASSPTGQGNTGELFF; DNA: TGCGCCAGCAGCCCCACGGGACAGGGTAACACCGGGGAGCTGTTTTTT
J: TRBJ1-4; D: .; size: .; V: TRBV9; CDR3: CASSPLAEPSREKLFF; DNA: TGTGCCAGCAGCCCCTTAGCAGAGCCTTCTAGGGAAAAACTGTTTTTT
J: TRBJ2-3; D: TRBD2; size: .; V: TRBV28; CDR3: CASSRGGRTDTQYF; DNA: TGTGCCAGCAGTCGCGGGGGGAGGACAGATACGCAGTATTTT
J: TRBJ2-7; D: .; size: .; V: TRBV6-1; CDR3: CASKRDFTYEQYF; DNA: TGTGCCAGCAAGAGGGACTTCACCTACGAGCAGTACTTC
J: TRBJ1-4; D: .; size: .; V: TRBV2; CDR3: CAGRGGAFTLGRGKLFF; DNA: TGTGCCGGCAGGGGAGGGGCTTTCACCTTGGGACGGGGAAAACTGTTTTTT
J: TRBJ1-5; D: .; size: .; V: TRBV19; CDR3: CASITGSGQPQHF; DNA: TGTGCCAGTATAACAGGGAGCGGTCAGCCCCAGCATTTT
J: TRBJ2-7; D: TRBD1; size: .; V: TRBV29-1; CDR3: CSVVGQGAWEQYF; DNA: TGCAGCGTTGTGGGACAGGGGGCCTGGGAGCAGTACTTC
J: TRBJ2-5; D: TRBD1; size: .; V: TRBV11-2; CDR3: CASSIRQGETQYF; DNA: TGTGCCAGCAGCATCCGACAGGGGGAGACCCAGTACTTC
J: TRBJ1-4; D: TRBD1; size: .; V: TRBV4-2; CDR3: CASSQDIGTGGNEKLFF; DNA: TGTGCCAGCAGCCAAGATATAGGGACAGGGGGAAATGAAAAACTGTTTTTT
J: TRBJ1-2; D: .; size: .; V: TRBV5-4; CDR3: CASSPDRNYGYTF; DNA: TGTGCCAGCAGCCCTGACAGGAACTATGGCTACACCTTC
J: TRBJ1-5; D: TRBD1; size: .; V: TRBV27; CDR3: CASSPTSGTGGFSGNQPQHF; DNA: TGTGCCAGCAGCCCAACTTCCGGGACAGGGGGTTTTTCGGGCAATCAGCCCCAGCATTTT
J: TRBJ1-3; D: .; size: .; V: TRBV9; CDR3: CASSVASSGNTIYF; DNA: TGTGCCAGCAGCGTAGCCAGCTCTGGAAACACCATATATTTT
J: TRBJ2-7; D: TRBD1; size: .; V: TRBV2; CDR3: CASSEWAGGFYEQYF; DNA: TGTGCCAGCAGTGAATGGGCAGGGGGCTTCTACGAGCAGTACTTC
J: TRBJ2-1; D: .; size: .; V: TRBV7-9; CDR3: CASSSTFDGGDEQFF; DNA: TGTGCCAGCAGCTCGACCTTTGACGGAGGGGATGAGCAGTTCTTC
J: TRBJ2-2; D: .; size: .; V: TRBV12-2; CDR3: CASRLAGGALIGELFF; DNA: TGTGCAAGTCGCTTAGCGGGGGGAGCCTTGATCGGGGAGCTGTTTTTT
J: TRBJ1-2; D: TRBD1; size: .; V: TRBV6-5; CDR3: CASSYSAGGYGYTF; DNA: TGTGCCAGCAGTTACTCTGCAGGGGGTTATGGCTACACCTTC
J: TRBJ1-5; D: TRBD1; size: .; V: TRBV19; CDR3: CASSRGTVYSNQPQHF; DNA: TGTGCCAGTAGTAGAGGGACAGTGTATAGCAATCAGCCCCAGCATTTT
J: TRBJ1-1; D: .; size: .; V: TRBV14; CDR3: CASSPPRLTEMNTEAFF; DNA: TGTGCCAGCAGCCCCCCTCGATTGACAGAAATGAACACTGAAGCTTTCTTT